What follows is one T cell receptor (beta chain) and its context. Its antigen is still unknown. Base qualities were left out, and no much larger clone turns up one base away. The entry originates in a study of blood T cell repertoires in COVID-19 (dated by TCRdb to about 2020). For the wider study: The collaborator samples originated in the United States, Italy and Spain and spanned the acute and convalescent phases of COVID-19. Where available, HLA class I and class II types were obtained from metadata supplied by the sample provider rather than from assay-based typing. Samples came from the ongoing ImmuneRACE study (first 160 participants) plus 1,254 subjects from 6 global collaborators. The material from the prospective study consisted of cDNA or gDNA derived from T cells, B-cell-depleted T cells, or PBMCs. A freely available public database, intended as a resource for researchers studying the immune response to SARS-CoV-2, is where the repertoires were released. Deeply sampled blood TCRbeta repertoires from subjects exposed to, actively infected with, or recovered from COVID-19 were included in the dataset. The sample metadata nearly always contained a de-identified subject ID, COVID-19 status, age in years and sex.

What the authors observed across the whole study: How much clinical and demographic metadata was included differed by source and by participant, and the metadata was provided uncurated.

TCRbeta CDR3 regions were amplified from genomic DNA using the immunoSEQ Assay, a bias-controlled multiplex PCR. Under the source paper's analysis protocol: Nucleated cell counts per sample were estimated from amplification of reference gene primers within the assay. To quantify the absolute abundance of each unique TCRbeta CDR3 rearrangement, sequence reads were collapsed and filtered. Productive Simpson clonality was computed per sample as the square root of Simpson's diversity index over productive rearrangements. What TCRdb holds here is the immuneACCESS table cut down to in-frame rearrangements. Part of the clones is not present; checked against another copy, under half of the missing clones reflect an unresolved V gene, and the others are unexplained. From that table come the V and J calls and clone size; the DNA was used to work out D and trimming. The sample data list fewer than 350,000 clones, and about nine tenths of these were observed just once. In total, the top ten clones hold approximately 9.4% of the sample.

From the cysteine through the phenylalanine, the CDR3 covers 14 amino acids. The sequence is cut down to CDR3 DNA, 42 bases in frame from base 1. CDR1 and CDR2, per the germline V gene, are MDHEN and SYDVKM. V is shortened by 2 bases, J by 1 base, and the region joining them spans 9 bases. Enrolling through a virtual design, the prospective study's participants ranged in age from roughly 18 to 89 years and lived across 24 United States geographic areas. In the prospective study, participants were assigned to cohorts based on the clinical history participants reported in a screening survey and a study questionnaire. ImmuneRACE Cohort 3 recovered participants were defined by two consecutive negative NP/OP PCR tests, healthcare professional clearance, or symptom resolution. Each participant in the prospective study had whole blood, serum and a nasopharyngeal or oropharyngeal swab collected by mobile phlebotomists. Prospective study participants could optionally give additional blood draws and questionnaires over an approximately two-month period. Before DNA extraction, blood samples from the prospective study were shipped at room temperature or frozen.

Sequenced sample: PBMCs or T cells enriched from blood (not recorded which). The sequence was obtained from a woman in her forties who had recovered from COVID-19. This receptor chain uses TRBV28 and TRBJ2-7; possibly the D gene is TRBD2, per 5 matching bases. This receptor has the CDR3 CASSLHAGSYEQYF. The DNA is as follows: TGTGCCAGCAGTTTACATGCGGGTTCCTACGAGCAGTACTTC.